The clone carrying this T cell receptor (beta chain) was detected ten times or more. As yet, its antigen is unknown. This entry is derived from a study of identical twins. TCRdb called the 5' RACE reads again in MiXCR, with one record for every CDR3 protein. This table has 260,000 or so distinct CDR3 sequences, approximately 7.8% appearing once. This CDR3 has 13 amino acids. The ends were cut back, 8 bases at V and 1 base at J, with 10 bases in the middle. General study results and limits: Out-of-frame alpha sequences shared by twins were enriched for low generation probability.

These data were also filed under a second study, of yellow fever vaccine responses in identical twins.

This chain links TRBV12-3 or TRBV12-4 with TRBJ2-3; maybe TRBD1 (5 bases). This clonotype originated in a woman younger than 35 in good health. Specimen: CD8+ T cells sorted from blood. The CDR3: CASGSTGTDTQYF. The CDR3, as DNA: TGTGCCAGCGGCTCGACAGGCACAGATACGCAGTATTTT.